This entry concerns a single TCR beta chain. This sample was included in a study of cytomegalovirus exposure and HLA in healthy donors. Germline V gene data show CDR1 as SQVTM and CDR2 as ANQGSEA. The CDR3 totals 15 residues. The V gene end was trimmed by 6 bases and the J gene end by 3 bases; junction bases not matched to a gene: 13. PCR primers comprised 60 Vbeta and 13 Jbeta primers. The table came from immunoSEQ multiplex PCR; TCRdb's copy has only in-frame clones and leaves some out. Of 150,000 to 200,000 clones in the sample, roughly three quarters were seen once. This chain uses TRBV29-1 with TRBJ2-7, with 8 bases fitting TRBD1. This clonotype was sampled from a man between 40 and 49 years old in good health and CMV-seropositive. The specimen sequenced was PBMCs. The CDR3 sequence: CSVSARGQGFYEQYF. The DNA for the CDR3 is TGCAGCGTATCCGCCCGAGGACAGGGCTTCTACGAGCAGTACTTC.